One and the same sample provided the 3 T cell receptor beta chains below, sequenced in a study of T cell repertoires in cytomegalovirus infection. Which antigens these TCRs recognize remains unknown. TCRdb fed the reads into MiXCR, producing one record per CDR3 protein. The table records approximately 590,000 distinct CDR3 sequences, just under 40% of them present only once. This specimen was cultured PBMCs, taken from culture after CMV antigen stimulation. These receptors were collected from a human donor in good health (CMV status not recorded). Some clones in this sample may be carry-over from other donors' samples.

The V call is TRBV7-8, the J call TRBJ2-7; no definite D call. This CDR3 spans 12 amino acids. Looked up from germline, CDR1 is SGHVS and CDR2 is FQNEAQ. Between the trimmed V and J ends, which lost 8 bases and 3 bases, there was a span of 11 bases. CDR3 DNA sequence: TGTGCCAGCGGACGAGAACTCTACGAGCAGTACTTC. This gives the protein CASGRELYEQYF.

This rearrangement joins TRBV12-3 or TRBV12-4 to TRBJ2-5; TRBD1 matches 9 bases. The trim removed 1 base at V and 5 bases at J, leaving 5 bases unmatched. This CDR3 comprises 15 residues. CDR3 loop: CASSLERGQGETQYF. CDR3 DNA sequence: TGTGCCAGCAGTTTAGAACGAGGACAGGGGGAGACCCAGTACTTC.

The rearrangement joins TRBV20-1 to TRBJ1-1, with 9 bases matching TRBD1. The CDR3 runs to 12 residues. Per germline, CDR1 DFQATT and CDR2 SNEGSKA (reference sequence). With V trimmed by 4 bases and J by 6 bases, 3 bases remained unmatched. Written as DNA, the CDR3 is TGCAGTGCTAACCGACAGGGGGCTGAAGCTTTCTTT. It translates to CSANRQGAEAFF.